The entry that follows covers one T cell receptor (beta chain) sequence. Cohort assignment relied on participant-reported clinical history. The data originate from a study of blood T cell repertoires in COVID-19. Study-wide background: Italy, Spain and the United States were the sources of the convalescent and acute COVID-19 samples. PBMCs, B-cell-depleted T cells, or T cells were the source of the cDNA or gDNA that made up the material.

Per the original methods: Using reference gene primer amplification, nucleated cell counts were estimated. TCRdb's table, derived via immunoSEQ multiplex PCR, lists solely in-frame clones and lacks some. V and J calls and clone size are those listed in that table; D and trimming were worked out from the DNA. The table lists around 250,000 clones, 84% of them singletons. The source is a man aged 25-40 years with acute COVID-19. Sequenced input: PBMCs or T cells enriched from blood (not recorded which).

The DNA of the CDR3 is TGTGCCACCCAAACAGGGGGCAATCAGCCCCAGCATTTT. The encoded protein is CATQTGGNQPQHF. The chain is built from TRBV24-1 and TRBJ1-5; 7 bases line up with TRBD1. The junction had 3 bases not matched to a gene; V was cut back by 9 bases and J by 2 bases. This CDR3 is built from 13 residues. The germline CDR1 and CDR2 sequences are KGHDR and SFDVKD.